Here is one T cell receptor (beta chain) with its context. CDR3 length equals 15 residues. V lost 6 bases, J lost 7 bases, and 21 bases lay in between. Germline loops: CDR1 MNHEY, CDR2 SVGAGI. This sample was taken from a study of blood T cell repertoires in COVID-19. At the level of the study: Samples representing acute and convalescent COVID-19 were sourced from the United States, Italy and Spain. Nucleic acid was either cDNA or gDNA, and it came from T cells, B-cell-depleted T cells, or PBMCs.

Original analysis: Scientists estimated how many nucleated cells there were by amplifying reference gene primers. Libraries were prepared by immunoSEQ multiplex PCR; TCRdb keeps only in-frame clonotypes and omits some of them. V, J and clone size are those of that table, while D and trimming were read from the DNA. The data show 200,000 or so clones, roughly 85% seen once. The V and J genes are TRBV6-5 and TRBJ2-5; D perhaps matches TRBD2 (5 bases). The TCR comes from a woman in her twenties or thirties with acute or convalescent COVID-19. The sample taken for sequencing was peripheral blood. DNA of the CDR3: TGTGCCAGCAGGCCGGGTCTTCGCCTGGGAGTGACCCAGTACTTC. It is translated as CASRPGLRLGVTQYF.